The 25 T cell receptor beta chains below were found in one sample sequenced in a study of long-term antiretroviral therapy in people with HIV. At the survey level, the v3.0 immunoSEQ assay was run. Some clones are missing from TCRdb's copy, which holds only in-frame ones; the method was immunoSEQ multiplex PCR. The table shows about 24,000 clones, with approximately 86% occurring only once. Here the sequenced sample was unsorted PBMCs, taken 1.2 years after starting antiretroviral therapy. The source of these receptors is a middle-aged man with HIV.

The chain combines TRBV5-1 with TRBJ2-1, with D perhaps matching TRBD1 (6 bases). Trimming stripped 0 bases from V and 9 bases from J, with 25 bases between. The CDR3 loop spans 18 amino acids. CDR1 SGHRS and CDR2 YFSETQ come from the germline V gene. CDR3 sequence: CASSLAVSPRGVKSEQFF. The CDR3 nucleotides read TGCGCCAGCAGCTTGGCAGTCTCCCCCAGGGGTGTGAAAAGTGAGCAGTTCTTC.

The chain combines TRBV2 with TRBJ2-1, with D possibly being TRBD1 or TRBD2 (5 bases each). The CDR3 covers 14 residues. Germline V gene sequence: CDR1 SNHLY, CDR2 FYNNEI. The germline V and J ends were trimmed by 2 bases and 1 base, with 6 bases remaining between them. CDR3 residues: CASSEWGSYNEQFF. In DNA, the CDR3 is TGTGCCAGCAGTGAATGGGGGTCCTACAATGAGCAGTTCTTC.

CDR3 in amino acids: CSAGTPNIQYF. The CDR3 DNA is TGCAGCGCCGGAACCCCAAACATTCAGTACTTC. This chain links TRBV29-1 with TRBJ2-4, with D uncertain. Trimming shortened V by 7 bases and J by 6 bases, and 10 bases separated the two germline ends. Germline CDR1 and CDR2: SQVTM and ANQGSEA. The CDR3 is made up of 11 amino acids.

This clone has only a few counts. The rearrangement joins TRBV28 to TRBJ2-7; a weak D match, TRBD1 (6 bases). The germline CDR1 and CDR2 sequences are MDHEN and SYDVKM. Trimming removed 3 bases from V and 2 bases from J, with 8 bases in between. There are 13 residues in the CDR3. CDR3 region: CASSFQGTYEQYF. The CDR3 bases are TGTGCCAGCAGTTTTCAGGGGACCTACGAGCAGTACTTC.

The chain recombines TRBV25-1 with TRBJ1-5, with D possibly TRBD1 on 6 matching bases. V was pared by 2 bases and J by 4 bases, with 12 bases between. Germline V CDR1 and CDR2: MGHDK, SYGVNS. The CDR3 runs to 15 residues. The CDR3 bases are TGTGCCAGCAGTGAAAGAGGGGGGGGGAATCAGCCCCAGCATTTT. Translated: CASSERGGGNQPQHF.

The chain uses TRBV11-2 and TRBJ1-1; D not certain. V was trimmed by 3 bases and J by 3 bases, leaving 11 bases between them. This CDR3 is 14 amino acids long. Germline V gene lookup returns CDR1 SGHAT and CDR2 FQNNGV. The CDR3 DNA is TGTGCCAGCAGCTTTGCAGGCCCCGACACTGAAGCTTTCTTT. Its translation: CASSFAGPDTEAFF.

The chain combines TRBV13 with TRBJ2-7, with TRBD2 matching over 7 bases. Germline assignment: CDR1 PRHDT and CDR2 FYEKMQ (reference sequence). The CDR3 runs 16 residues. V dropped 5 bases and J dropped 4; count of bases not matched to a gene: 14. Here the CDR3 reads CASSRSGTFEAYEQYF. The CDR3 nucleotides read TGTGCCAGCAGCAGAAGCGGGACTTTTGAGGCGTACGAGCAGTACTTC.

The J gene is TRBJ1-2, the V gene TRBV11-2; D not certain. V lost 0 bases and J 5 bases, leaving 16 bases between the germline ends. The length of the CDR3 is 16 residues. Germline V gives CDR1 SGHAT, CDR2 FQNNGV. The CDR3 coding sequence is TGTGCCAGCAGCTTAGATTATGGGCGGAGTACTTATGGCTACACCTTC. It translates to CASSLDYGRSTYGYTF. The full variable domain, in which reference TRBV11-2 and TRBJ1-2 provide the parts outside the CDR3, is EAGVAQSPRYKIIEKRQSVAFWCNPISGHATLYWYQQILGQGPKLLIQFQNNGVVDDSQLPKDRFSAERLKGVDSTLKIQPAKLEDSAVYLCASSLDYGRSTYGYTFGSGTRLTVV.

For the CDR3, the DNA is TGTGCCAGCAGTCTCGGGCGGGACAGGAATAATTCACCCCTCCACTTT. Protein: CASSLGRDRNNSPLHF. The J gene is TRBJ1-6, the V gene TRBV5-4, with 8 positions matching TRBD1. The CDR3 is made up of 16 amino acids. The ends lost 5 bases at V and 5 bases at J; junction bases unmatched: 9. The germline V gene has CDR1 SGHNT and CDR2 YYREEE (reference sequence).

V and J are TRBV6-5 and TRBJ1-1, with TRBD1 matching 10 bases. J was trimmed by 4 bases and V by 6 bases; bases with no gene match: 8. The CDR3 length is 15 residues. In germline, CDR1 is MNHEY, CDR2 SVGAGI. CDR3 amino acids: CASRRVGQGFTEAFF. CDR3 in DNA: TGTGCCAGCAGAAGGGTGGGACAGGGGTTCACTGAAGCTTTCTTT.

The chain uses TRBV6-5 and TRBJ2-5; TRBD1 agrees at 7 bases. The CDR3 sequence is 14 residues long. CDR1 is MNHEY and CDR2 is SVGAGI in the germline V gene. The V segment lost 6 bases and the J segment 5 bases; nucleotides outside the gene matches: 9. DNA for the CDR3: TGTGCCAGCAGGTCGGGACAGTTCAGCGAGACCCAGTACTTC. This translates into CASRSGQFSETQYF.

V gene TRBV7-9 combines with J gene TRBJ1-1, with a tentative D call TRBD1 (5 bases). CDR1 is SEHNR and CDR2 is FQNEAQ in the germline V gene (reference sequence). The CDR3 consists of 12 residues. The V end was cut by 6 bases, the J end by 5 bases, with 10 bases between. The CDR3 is CASSLQVTEAFF. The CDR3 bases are TGTGCCAGCAGTTTACAGGTTACTGAAGCTTTCTTT.

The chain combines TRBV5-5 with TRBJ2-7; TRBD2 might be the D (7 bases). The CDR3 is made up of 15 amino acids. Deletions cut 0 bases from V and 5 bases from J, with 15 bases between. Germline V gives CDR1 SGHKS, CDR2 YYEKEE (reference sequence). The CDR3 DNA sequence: TGTGCCAGCAGCTTGGCCCTGGGAGGGGGAGACGAGCAGTACTTC. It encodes CASSLALGGGDEQYF.

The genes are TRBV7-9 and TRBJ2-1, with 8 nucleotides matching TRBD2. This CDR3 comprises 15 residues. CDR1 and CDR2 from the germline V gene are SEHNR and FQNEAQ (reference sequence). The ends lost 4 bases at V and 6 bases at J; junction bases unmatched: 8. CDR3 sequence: CASSSRGGRVNEQFF. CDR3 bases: TGTGCCAGCAGCTCTCGGGGGGGCCGGGTCAATGAGCAGTTCTTC.

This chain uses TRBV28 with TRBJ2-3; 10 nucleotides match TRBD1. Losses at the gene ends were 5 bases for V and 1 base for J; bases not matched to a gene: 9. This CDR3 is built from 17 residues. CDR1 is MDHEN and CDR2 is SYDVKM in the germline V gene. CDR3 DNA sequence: TGTGCCAGCAGTATCCCCGGACAGGGGGTCCGCACAGATACGCAGTATTTT. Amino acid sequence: CASSIPGQGVRTDTQYF.

The CDR3 DNA reads as TGTGCCAGCAGCCAAGATGGACTAGCGGGGGTCCTCTACAATGAGCAGTTCTTC. This sequence encodes CASSQDGLAGVLYNEQFF. The rearrangement joins TRBV4-2 to TRBJ2-1; TRBD2 aligns across 13 bases. Trimming removed 0 bases from V and 3 bases from J; junction bases left unmatched: 5. Germline CDR1 and CDR2: LGHNA and YNFKEQ. CDR3 length: 18 residues.

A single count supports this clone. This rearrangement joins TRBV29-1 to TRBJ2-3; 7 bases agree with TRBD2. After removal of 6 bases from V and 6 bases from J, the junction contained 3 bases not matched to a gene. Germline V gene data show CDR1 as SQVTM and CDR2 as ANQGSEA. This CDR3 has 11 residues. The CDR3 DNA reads TGCAGCGTCGACGGGGGGGATACGCAGTATTTT. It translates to CSVDGGDTQYF.

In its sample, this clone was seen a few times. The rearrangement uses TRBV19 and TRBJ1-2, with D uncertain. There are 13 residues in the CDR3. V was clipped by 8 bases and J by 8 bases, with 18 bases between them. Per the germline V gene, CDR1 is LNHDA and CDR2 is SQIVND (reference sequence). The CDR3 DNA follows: TGTGCCAGTGCGCCCAGCAACTCTCGAGGCTACACCTTC. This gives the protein CASAPSNSRGYTF.

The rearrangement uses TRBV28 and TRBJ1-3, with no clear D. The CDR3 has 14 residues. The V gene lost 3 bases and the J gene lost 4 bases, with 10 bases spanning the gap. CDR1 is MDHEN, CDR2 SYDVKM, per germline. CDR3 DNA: TGTGCCAGCAGTTTCGAGGGAGCAGGAAACACCATATATTTT. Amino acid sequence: CASSFEGAGNTIYF.

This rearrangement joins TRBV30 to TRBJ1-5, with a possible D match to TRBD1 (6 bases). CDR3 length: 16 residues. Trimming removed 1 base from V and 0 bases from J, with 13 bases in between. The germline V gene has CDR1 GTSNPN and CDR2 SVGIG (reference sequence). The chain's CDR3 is CAWSAGGGYSNQPQHF. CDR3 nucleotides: TGTGCCTGGAGTGCCGGAGGGGGTTATAGCAATCAGCCCCAGCATTTT.

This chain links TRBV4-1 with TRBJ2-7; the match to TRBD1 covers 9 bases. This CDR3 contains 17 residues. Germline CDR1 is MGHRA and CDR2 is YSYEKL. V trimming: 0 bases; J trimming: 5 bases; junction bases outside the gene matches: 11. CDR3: CASSQDKGTGIWHEQYF. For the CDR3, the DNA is TGCGCCAGCAGCCAAGATAAAGGGACAGGGATTTGGCACGAGCAGTACTTC.

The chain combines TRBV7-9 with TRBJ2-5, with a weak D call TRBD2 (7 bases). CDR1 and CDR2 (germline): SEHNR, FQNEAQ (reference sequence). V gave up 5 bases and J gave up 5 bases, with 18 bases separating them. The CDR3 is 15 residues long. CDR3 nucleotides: TGTGCCAGCAGCCTGAACGGGGGGCAAGGGGAGACCCAGTACTTC. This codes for CASSLNGGQGETQYF.

The CDR3 here is CASSQQTGRVGGYTF. The CDR3 region has the DNA TGTGCCAGCAGCCAACAGACAGGGAGGGTCGGTGGCTACACCTTC. The V gene is TRBV14, the J gene TRBJ1-2; 7 nucleotides line up with TRBD1. Germline trimming cut 2 bases from V and 7 bases from J; bases unmatched to any gene: 10. Germline V lookup: CDR1 SGHDN, CDR2 FVKESK. The length of the CDR3 is 15 residues.

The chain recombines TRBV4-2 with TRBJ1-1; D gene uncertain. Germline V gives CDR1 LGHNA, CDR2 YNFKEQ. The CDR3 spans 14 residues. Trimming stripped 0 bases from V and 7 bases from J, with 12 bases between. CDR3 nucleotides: TGTGCCAGCAGCCAAGATGTGCGTTCGGATGAAGCTTTCTTT. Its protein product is CASSQDVRSDEAFF.

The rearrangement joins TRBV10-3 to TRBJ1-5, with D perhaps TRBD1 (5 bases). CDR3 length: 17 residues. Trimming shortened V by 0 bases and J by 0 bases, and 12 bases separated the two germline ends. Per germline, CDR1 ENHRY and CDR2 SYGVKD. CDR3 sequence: CAISESVTDYSNQPQHF. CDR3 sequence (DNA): TGTGCCATCAGTGAGTCAGTGACAGACTATAGCAATCAGCCCCAGCATTTT.